This T cell receptor (beta chain) comes out of a study of T cell repertoires in cytomegalovirus infection. Study background: Indications of both CMV infection and matching HLA type were provided by public TCR beta signatures.

At least ten counts were recorded for this clonotype. The antigen is undetermined. Study-level findings and limits: Cumulative frequency of public TCR beta families picked out carriers of CMV plus the relevant HLA. What dominated the ex vivo response were HLA-C-restricted CMV-specific TCR beta clonotypes.

There are 17 residues in the CDR3. V was pared by 7 bases and J by 0 bases, with 18 bases between. From germline, CDR1 is MDHEN and CDR2 SYDVKM. TCRdb passed the reads through MiXCR, listing each CDR3 protein once. Here the sample spans 500,000 to 600,000 distinct CDR3 sequences, approximately 17% being singletons. This rearrangement joins TRBV28 to TRBJ2-2; D unclear. The source is a human donor in good health (CMV status not recorded). Some clones in this sample may be carry-over from other donors' samples. The material sequenced was CD8+ T cells from PBMCs. The CDR3 DNA reads TGTGCCAGCAACTTTCGTATCGGGTCCGCGAACACCGGGGAGCTGTTTTTT. Amino acids: CASNFRIGSANTGELFF.